The TCR beta chain under discussion was sequenced for a study of T cells after yellow fever vaccination. The sample holds a few counts of this clonotype. Its antigen is unidentified. This CDR3 region has 14 residues. The V end was cut by 4 bases, the J end by 0 bases, with 11 bases between. In germline, CDR1 is SGHTS, CDR2 YDEGEE. General study results and limits: Although most clonotypes did not, a small share appeared in both CD4 and CD8 compartments. Bulk-population clonotypes that are abundant could appear as contaminants in FACS-sorted repertoires. Weaker, the secondary response peaked sooner, at day 5 versus 15.

Making TCR cDNA involved 5'RACE template switching, which added UMIs and a universal primer site. TCRdb processed the 5' RACE reads anew with MiXCR; each CDR3 protein has one entry. In the table there are approximately 93,000 distinct CDR3 sequences, approximately 6.3% of which are singletons. This rearrangement joins TRBV5-8 to TRBJ2-7; maybe TRBD1 (6 bases). The sample consisted of CD8+ T cells sorted from PBMCs, taken 10 days after the yellow fever booster vaccination. This sequence originates from a young man who received the YFV17D yellow fever vaccine. This CDR3 is CASSHRDTSYEQYF. CDR3 DNA sequence: TGTGCCAGCAGCCACCGGGACACCTCCTACGAGCAGTACTTC.